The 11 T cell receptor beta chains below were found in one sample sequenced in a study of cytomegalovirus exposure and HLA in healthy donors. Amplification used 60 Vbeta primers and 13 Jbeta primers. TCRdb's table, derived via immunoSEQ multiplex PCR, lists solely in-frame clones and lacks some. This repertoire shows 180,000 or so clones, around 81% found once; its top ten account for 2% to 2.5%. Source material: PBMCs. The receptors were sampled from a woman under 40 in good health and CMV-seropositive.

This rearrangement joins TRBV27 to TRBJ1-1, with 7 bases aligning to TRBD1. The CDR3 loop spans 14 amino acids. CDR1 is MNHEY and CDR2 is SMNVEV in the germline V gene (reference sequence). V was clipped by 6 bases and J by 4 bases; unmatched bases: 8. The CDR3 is CASRLAAGGTEAFF. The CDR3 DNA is TGTGCCAGCAGACTAGCAGCAGGGGGCACTGAAGCTTTCTTT.

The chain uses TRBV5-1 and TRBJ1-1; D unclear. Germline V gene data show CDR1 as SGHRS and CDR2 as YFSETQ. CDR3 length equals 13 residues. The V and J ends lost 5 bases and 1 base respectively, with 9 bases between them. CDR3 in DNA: TGCGCCAGCAGATACGGGGAGAACACTGAAGCTTTCTTT. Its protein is CASRYGENTEAFF.

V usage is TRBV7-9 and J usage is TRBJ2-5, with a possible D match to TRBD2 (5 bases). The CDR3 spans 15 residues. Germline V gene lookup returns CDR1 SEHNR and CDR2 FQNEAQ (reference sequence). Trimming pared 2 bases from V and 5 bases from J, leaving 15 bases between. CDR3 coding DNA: TGTGCCAGCAGCTTACCTAGCAGGAGAGTTGAGACCCAGTACTTC. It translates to CASSLPSRRVETQYF.

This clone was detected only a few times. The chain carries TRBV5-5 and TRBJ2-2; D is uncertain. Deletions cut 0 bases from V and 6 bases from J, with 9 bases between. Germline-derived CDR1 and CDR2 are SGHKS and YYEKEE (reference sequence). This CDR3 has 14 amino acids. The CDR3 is CASSLVEFSGELFF. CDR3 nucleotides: TGTGCCAGCAGCTTGGTAGAATTCTCCGGGGAGCTGTTTTTT.

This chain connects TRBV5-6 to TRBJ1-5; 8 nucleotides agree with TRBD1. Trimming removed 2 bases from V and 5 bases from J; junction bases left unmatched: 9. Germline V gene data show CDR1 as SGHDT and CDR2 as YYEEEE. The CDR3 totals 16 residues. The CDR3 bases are TGTGCCAGCAGCTTACGGACAGGGCCGTCGTATCAGCCCCAGCATTTT. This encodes CASSLRTGPSYQPQHF.

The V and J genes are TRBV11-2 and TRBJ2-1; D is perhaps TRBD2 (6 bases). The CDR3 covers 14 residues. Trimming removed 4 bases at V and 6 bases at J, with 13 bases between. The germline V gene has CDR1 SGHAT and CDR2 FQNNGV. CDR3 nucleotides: TGTGCCAGCAGCTCTCGGACCGGGAGCAATGAGCAGTTCTTC. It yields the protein CASSSRTGSNEQFF.

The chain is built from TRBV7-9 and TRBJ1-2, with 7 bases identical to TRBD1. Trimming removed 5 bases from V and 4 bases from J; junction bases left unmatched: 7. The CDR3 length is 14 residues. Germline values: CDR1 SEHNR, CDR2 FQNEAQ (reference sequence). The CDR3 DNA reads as TGTGCCAGCAGCACGTCTGGGACAGTCTATGGCTACACCTTC. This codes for CASSTSGTVYGYTF.

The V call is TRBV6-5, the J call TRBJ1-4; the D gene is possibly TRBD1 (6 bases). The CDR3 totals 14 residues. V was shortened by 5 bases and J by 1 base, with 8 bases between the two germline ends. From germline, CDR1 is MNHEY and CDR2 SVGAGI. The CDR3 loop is CASSTGITNEKLFF. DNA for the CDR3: TGTGCCAGCAGTACAGGGATAACTAATGAAAAACTGTTTTTT.

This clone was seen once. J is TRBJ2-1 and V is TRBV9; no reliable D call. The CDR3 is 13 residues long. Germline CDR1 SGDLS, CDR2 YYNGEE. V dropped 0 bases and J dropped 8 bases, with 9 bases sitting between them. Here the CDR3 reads CASSVGLSDEQFF. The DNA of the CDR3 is TGTGCCAGCAGCGTAGGCTTATCGGATGAGCAGTTCTTC.

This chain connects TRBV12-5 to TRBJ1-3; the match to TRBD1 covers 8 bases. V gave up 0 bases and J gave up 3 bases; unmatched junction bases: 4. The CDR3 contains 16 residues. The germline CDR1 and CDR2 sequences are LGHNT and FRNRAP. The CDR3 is CASGLVLDRVGNTIYF. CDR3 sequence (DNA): TGTGCTAGTGGTTTGGTACTGGACAGGGTTGGAAACACCATATATTTT.

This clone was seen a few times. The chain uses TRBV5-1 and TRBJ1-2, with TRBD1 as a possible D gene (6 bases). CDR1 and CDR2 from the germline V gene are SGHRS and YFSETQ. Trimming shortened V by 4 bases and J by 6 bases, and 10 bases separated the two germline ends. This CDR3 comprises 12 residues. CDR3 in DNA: TGCGCCAGCAGCGATAACAGGGATGGCTACACCTTC. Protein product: CASSDNRDGYTF.